The source of this T cell receptor beta chain is a study of blood T cell repertoires in COVID-19. Study-level information: Collection of acute and convalescent COVID-19 samples took place in the United States, Italy and Spain.

CDR3 length: 14 residues. Per germline, CDR1 SGHRS and CDR2 YFSETQ. The junction had 7 bases not matched to a gene; V was cut back by 0 bases and J by 10 bases. The sample holds one count of this clone. Clones were read by immunoSEQ multiplex PCR, and TCRdb kept only the in-frame ones, dropping some. The table records about 300,000 clones, about 89% of them present only once. The TCR was taken from a man in his 60s who had recovered from COVID-19. This rearrangement joins TRBV5-1 to TRBJ2-1, with 7 bases matching TRBD2. Sequencing used PBMCs or T cells enriched from blood (not recorded which). CDR3 bases: TGCGCCAGCAGCTTGGTGGAAGCGGGATTGGAGCAGTTCTTC. It encodes CASSLVEAGLEQFF.